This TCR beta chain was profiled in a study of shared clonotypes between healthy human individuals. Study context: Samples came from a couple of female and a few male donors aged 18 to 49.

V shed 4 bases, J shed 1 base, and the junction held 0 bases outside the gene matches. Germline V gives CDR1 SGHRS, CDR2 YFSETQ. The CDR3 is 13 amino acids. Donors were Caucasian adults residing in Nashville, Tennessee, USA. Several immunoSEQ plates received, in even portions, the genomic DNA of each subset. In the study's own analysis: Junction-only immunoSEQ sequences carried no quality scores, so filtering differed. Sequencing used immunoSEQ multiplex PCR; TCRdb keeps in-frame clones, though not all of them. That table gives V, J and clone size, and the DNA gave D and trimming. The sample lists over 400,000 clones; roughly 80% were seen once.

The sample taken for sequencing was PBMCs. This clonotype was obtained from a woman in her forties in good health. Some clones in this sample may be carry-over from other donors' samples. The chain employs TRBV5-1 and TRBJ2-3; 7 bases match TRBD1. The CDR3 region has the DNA TGCGCCAGCAGCACAGGGGGCACAGATACGCAGTATTTT. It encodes CASSTGGTDTQYF.